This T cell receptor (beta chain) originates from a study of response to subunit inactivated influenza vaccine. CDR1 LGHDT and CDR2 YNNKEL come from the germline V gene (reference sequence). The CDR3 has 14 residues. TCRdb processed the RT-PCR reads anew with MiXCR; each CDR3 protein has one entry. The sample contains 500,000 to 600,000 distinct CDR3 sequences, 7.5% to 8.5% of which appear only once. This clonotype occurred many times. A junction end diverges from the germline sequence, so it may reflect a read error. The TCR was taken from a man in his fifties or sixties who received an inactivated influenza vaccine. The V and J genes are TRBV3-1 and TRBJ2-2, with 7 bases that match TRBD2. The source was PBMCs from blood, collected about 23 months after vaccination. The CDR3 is CASSQAGNTGELFF. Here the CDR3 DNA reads TGTGCCAGCAGTCAAGCGGGAAACACCGGGGAGCTGTTTTTT.